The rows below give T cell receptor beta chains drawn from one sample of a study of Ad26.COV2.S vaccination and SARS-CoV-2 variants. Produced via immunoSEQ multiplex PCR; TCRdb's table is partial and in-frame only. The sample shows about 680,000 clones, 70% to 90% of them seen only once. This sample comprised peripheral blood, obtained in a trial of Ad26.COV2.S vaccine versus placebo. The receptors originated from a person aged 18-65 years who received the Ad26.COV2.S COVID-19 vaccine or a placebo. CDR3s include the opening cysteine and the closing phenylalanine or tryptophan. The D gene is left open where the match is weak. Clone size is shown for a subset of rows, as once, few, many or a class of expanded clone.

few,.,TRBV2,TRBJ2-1,CASSAHPGLAPYNEQFF,TGTGCCAGCAGTGCTCACCCTGGGCTAGCGCCTTACAATGAGCAGTTCTTC
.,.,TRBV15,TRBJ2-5,CATSRIGQSNEETQYF,TGTGCCACCAGCAGGATCGGACAGTCCAACGAAGAGACCCAGTACTTC
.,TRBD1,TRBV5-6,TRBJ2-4,CASSPMGQKNIQYF,TGTGCCAGCAGCCCGATGGGACAGAAAAACATTCAGTACTTC
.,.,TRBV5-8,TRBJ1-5,CASSLRISSNQPQHF,TGTGCCAGCAGCTTGAGGATTTCTAGCAATCAGCCCCAGCATTTT
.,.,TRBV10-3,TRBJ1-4,CAISEWAPGAIGEKLFF,TGTGCCATCAGTGAATGGGCCCCCGGAGCCATCGGTGAAAAACTGTTTTTT
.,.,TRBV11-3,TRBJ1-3,CASSLSSSGNTIYF,TGTGCCAGCAGCTTATCCAGCTCTGGAAACACCATATATTTT
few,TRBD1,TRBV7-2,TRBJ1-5,CASSLAPTGGWDQPQHF,TGTGCCAGCAGCTTAGCCCCAACAGGGGGATGGGATCAGCCCCAGCATTTT
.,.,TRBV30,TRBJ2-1,CAWDPPNNEQFF,TGTGCCTGGGACCCCCCCAACAATGAGCAGTTCTTC
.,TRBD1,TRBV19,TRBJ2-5,CASAQLGQVGETQYF,TGTGCCAGTGCCCAGCTTGGACAGGTGGGAGAGACCCAGTACTTC
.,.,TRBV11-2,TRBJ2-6,CASSLGRDTAARGANVLTF,TGTGCCAGCAGCTTAGGCCGGGACACCGCTGCGAGGGGGGCCAACGTCCTGACTTTC
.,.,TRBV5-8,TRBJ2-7,CASSHRGHEQYF,TGTGCCAGCAGCCACCGCGGGCACGAGCAGTACTTC
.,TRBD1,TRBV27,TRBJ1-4,CASSPLGGQGVNEKLFF,TGTGCCAGCAGTCCGTTGGGAGGACAGGGGGTTAATGAAAAACTGTTTTTT
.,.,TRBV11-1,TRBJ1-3,CASSFAASGNTIYF,TGTGCCAGCAGCTTTGCCGCCTCTGGAAACACCATATATTTT
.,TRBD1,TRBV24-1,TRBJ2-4,CATSETGGAKNIQYF,TGTGCCACCAGTGAGACAGGGGGGGCCAAAAACATTCAGTACTTC
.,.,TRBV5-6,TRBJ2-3,CASSTVRASGLDTQYF,TGTGCCAGCAGCACCGTCAGGGCCTCCGGGTTGGATACGCAGTATTTT
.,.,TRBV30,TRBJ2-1,CAWRRGAYNEQFF,TGTGCCTGGAGACGGGGAGCCTACAATGAGCAGTTCTTC
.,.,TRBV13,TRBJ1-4,CASSGSWGNEKLFF,TGTGCCAGCAGCGGAAGTTGGGGTAATGAAAAACTGTTTTTT
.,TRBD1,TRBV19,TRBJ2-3,CASSIPGQGSDAQYF,TGTGCCAGTAGTATCCCGGGACAGGGTTCCGATGCGCAGTATTTT
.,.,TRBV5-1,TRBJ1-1,CASSWGQGVNTEAFF,TGCGCCAGCAGCTGGGGCCAGGGAGTGAACACTGAAGCTTTCTTT
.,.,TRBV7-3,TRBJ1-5,CASSLTGGGPQHF,TGTGCCAGCAGCTTGACAGGAGGAGGGCCCCAGCATTTT
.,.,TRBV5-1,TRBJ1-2,CASSLGWGYTF,TGCGCCAGCAGCTTGGGTTGGGGCTACACCTTC
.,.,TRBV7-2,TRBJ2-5,CASSLHLETQYF,TGTGCCAGCAGCTTGCACCTAGAGACCCAGTACTTC
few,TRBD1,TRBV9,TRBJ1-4,CASSNRGGEKLFF,TGTGCCAGCAGCAACAGGGGAGGGGAAAAACTGTTTTTT
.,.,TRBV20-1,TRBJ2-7,CSAWDPREQYF,TGCAGTGCTTGGGACCCCCGCGAGCAGTACTTC
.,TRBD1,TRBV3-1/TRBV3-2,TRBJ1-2,CASSQERQGGNGYTF,TGTGCCAGCAGCCAAGAACGACAGGGTGGGAATGGCTACACCTTC
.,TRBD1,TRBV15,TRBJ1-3,CATSKGAGTVLSGNTIYF,TGTGCCACCAGCAAGGGAGCCGGGACAGTTCTCTCTGGAAACACCATATATTTT
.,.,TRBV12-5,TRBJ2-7,CASGFGQGGEQYF,TGTGCTAGTGGTTTTGGCCAGGGAGGCGAGCAGTACTTC
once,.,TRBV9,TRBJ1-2,CASSLATYGYTF,TGTGCCAGCAGCCTGGCGACCTATGGCTACACCTTC
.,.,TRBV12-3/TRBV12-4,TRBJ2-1,CASSLAGHPFF,TGTGCCAGCAGTTTAGCGGGACATCCGTTCTTC
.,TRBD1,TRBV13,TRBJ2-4,CASSRGQAIGNIQYF,TGTGCCAGCAGCCGGGGACAGGCCATCGGGAACATTCAGTACTTC
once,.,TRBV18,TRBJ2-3,CASSPGQPDTQYF,TGTGCCAGCTCCCCTGGGCAGCCAGATACGCAGTATTTT
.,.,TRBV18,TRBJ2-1,CASQRAYTNNEQFF,TGTGCCAGCCAGCGGGCCTACACAAACAATGAGCAGTTCTTC
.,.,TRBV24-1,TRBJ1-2,CATSDSMKGNYGYTF,TGTGCCACCAGTGATAGCATGAAGGGAAACTATGGCTACACCTTC
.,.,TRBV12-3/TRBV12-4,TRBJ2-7,CASRPGGTYEQYF,TGTGCCAGCAGACCCGGCGGTACCTACGAGCAGTACTTC
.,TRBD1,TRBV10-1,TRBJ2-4,CASSETGGIGRNIQYF,TGCGCCAGCAGTGAGACAGGGGGCATCGGTAGGAACATTCAGTACTTC
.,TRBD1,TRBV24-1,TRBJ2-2,CATSEGQGFTGELFF,TGTGCCACCAGTGAGGGACAGGGTTTCACCGGGGAGCTGTTTTTT
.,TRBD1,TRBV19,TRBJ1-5,CASSIGTGGNQPQHF,TGTGCCAGTAGTATCGGGACAGGGGGCAATCAGCCCCAGCATTTT
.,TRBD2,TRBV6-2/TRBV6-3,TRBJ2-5,CASSYSLAGDPQYF,TGTGCCAGCAGTTACTCACTAGCGGGGGACCCCCAGTACTTC
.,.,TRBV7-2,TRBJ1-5,CASSHRDSNQPQHF,TGTGCCAGCAGCCACCGGGACAGCAATCAGCCCCAGCATTTT
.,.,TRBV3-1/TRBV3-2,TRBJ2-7,CASSPQRSSYEQYF,TGTGCCAGCAGCCCCCAGCGGAGCTCCTACGAGCAGTACTTC
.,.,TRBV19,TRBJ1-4,CASSINGGNEKLFF,TGTGCCAGTAGTATTAATGGGGGTAATGAAAAACTGTTTTTT
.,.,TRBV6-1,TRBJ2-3,CASSETGDTQYF,TGTGCCAGCAGTGAGACAGGAGATACGCAGTATTTT
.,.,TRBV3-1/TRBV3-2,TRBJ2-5,CASSQMGAQYF,TGTGCCAGCAGCCAAATGGGGGCCCAGTACTTC
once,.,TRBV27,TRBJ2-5,CASSLGWRAGETQYF,TGTGCCAGCAGTTTAGGTTGGCGGGCGGGCGAGACCCAGTACTTC
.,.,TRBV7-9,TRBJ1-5,CASSAQGLGGQPQHF,TGTGCCAGCAGCGCGCAGGGTCTTGGTGGACAGCCCCAGCATTTT
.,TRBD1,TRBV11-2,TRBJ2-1,CASSSGTGRYNEQFF,TGTGCCAGCAGCTCAGGGACAGGACGATACAATGAGCAGTTCTTC